This T cell receptor beta chain is from a study of OX40 agonist ivuxolimab in advanced cancers. Study at large: Partial responses, seen in three patients, involved one hepatocellular carcinoma and two cutaneous melanomas. The study, taken as a whole, reports: The study found among the lowest clonal expansion in partial responders at 0.1-3.0 mg/kg. Researchers report that CD8+ T cells had, on average, more expanded clones than CD4+.

Clones were sequenced by immunoSEQ multiplex PCR, and TCRdb holds only the in-frame ones, with some missing. The repertoire includes around 140,000 clones, under 95% of them detected once, and more than 0.9% sits in the top ten. The CDR3 has 16 residues. Germline CDR1 reads LNHDA; CDR2 reads SQIVND (reference sequence). With 4 bases removed from V and 3 bases from J, the gap between germline ends came to 16 bases. Remarks on this clone: Its antigen is still unknown.

V gene TRBV19 combines with J gene TRBJ1-3, with D maybe TRBD1 (5 bases). The sequence derives from an adult with an advanced solid tumor such as melanoma, head and neck, liver or kidney cancer. The source was CD4+ or CD8+ T cells sorted from blood, collected in a trial of the OX40 agonist ivuxolimab. Here the CDR3 reads CASSNPQGTGGNTIYF. CDR3 DNA sequence: TGTGCCAGTAGTAACCCTCAGGGAACGGGTGGAAACACCATATATTTT. Full variable domain (outside the CDR3, taken from reference TRBV19 and TRBJ1-3): DGGITQSPKYLFRKEGQNVTLSCEQNLNHDAMYWYRQDPGQGLRLIYYSQIVNDFQKGDIAEGYSVSREKKESFPLTVTSAQKNPTAFYLCASSNPQGTGGNTIYFGEGSWLTVV.